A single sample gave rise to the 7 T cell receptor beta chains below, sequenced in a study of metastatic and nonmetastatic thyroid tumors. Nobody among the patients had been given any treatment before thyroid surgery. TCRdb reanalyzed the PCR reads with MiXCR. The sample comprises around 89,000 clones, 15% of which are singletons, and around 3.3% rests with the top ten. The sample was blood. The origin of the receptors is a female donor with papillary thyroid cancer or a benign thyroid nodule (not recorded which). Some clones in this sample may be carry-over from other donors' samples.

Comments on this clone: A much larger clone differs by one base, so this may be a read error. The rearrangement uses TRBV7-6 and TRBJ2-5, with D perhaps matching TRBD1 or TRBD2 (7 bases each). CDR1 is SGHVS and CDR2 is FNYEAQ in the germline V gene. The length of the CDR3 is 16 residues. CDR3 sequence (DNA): TGTGCCAGCAGCTTGGGTCCAGGGGGGGCCCAAGATACCCAGTACTTC. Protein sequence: CASSLGPGGAQDTQYF. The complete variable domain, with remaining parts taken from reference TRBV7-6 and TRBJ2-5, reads GAGVSQSPRYKVTKRGQDVALRCDPISGHVSLYWYRQALGQGPEFLTYFNYEAQQDKSGLPNDRFSAERPEGSISTLTIQRTEQRDSAMYRCASSLGPGGAQDTQYFGPGTRLLVL.

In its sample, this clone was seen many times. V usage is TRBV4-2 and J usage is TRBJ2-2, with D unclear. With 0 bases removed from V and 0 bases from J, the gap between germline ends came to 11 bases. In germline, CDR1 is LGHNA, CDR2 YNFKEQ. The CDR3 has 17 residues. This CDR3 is CASSQDEGPPNTGELFF. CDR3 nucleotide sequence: TGTGCCAGCAGCCAAGACGAAGGCCCTCCGAACACCGGGGAGCTGTTTTTT.

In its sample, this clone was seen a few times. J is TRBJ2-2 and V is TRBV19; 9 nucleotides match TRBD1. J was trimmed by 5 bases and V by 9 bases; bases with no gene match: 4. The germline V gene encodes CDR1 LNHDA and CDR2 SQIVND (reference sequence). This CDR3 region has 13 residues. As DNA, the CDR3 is TGTGCCAGCGCCGGGACAGGGACCGGGGAGCTGTTTTTT. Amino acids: CASAGTGTGELFF.

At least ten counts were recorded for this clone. The CDR3 reads CASSQVADRVGGYTF. The CDR3 DNA reads TGCGCCAGCAGCCAAGTAGCGGACAGGGTCGGCGGCTACACCTTC. The chain links TRBV4-1 to TRBJ1-2; 8 bases align to TRBD1. The CDR3 runs to 15 residues. V dropped 1 base and J dropped 8; count of bases not matched to a gene: 9. The germline CDR1 and CDR2 sequences are MGHRA and YSYEKL.

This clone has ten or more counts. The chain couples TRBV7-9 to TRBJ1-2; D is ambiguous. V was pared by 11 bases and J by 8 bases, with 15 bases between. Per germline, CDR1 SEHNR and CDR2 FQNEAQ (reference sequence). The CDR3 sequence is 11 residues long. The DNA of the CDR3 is TGTGCCGGCCATCCGGCTTTGGGCTACACCTTC. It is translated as CAGHPALGYTF.

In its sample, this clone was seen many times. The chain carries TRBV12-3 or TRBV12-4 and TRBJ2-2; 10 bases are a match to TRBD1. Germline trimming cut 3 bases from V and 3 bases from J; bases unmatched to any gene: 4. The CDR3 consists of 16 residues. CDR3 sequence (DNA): TGTGCCAGCAGTTTTACGACAGGGGGCGACACCGGGGAGCTGTTTTTT. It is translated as CASSFTTGGDTGELFF.

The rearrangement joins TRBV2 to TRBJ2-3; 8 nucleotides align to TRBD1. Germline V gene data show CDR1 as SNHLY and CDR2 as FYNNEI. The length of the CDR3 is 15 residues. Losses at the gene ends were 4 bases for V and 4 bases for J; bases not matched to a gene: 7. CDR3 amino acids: CASSGYGQGPDTQYF. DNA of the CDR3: TGTGCCAGCAGTGGTTATGGACAGGGTCCAGATACGCAGTATTTT.